The 29 T cell receptor beta chains given below trace back to one sample, sequenced in a study of OX40 agonist ivuxolimab in advanced cancers. Generated by immunoSEQ multiplex PCR, the TCRdb table keeps only in-frame clones and is missing some. The sample consists of 81,000 or so clones, more than 85% of them appearing once. Material: CD4+ or CD8+ T cells sorted from blood, obtained in a trial of the OX40 agonist ivuxolimab. All receptors come from an adult with an advanced solid tumor such as melanoma, head and neck, liver or kidney cancer.

V gene TRBV5-4 combines with J gene TRBJ2-2, with TRBD1 matching 10 bases. V was pared by 0 bases and J by 5 bases, with 1 base of the junction left unmatched. The germline CDR1 and CDR2 sequences are SGHNT and YYREEE (reference sequence). The CDR3 consists of 15 residues. The CDR3 is CASSLGDRGTGELFF. The DNA of the CDR3 is TGTGCCAGCAGCTTGGGGGACAGGGGTACCGGGGAGCTGTTTTTT. The full variable domain, in which reference TRBV5-4 and TRBJ2-2 provide the parts outside the CDR3, is ETGVTQSPTHLIKTRGQQVTLRCSSQSGHNTVSWYQQALGQGPQFIFQYYREEENGRGNFPPRFSGLQFPNYSSELNVNALELDDSALYLCASSLGDRGTGELFFGEGSRLTVL.

This rearrangement joins TRBV7-9 to TRBJ2-7; D perhaps matches TRBD1 (6 bases). The CDR3 runs 14 residues. Trimming shortened V by 4 bases and J by 2 bases, and 12 bases separated the two germline ends. The germline V gene has CDR1 SEHNR and CDR2 FQNEAQ (reference sequence). CDR3 region: CASSSTGNTYEQYF. The CDR3 DNA is TGTGCCAGCAGCTCTACAGGGAATACCTACGAGCAGTACTTC.

This chain joins TRBV15 and TRBJ1-4, with 8 nucleotides matching TRBD1. Trimming cost V 6 bases and J 13 bases; bases outside gene matches: 13. CDR3 length: 14 amino acids. Germline lookup yields CDR1 LNHNV and CDR2 YYDKDF (reference sequence). CDR3 bases: TGTGCCACCAGGAGGACCGGACAGGGAATGAGACTGTTTTTT. Translated, it gives CATRRTGQGMRLFF. Based on the CDR3 plus reference TRBV15 and TRBJ1-4, the full variable domain is DAMVIQNPRYQVTQFGKPVTLSCSQTLNHNVMYWYQQKSSQAPKLLFHYYDKDFNNEADTPDNFQSRRPNTSFCFLDIRSPGLGDTAMYLCATRRTGQGMRLFFGSGTQLSVL.

The chain uses TRBV4-3 and TRBJ2-1; the match to TRBD2 covers 11 bases. Germline CDR1 reads LGHNA; CDR2 reads YSLEER. The CDR3 extends over 15 amino acids. The V and J ends lost 4 bases and 4 bases, in that order; junction bases with no gene match: 3. The CDR3 sequence is CASSPGTSGYNEQFF. The CDR3 nucleotides read TGCGCCAGCAGCCCAGGGACTAGCGGATACAATGAGCAGTTCTTC.

This clone appeared a single time. This chain connects TRBV4-2 to TRBJ2-3, with 16 positions matching TRBD2. CDR1 and CDR2 from the germline V gene are LGHNA and YNFKEQ. J gave up 11 bases and V 4 bases, and 15 bases lay outside the gene matches. The CDR3 runs to 18 residues. The CDR3 nucleotides are TGTGCCAGCAGCCCTGGGACTAGCGGGGGGGCCTCCTATTTCGAGCAGTATTTT. It is translated as CASSPGTSGGASYFEQYF.

This chain uses TRBV7-2 with TRBJ2-7; 9 bases agree with TRBD2. CDR1 is SGHTA, CDR2 FQGNSA, per germline. V was pared by 3 bases and J by 4 bases, with 7 bases of the junction left unmatched. The CDR3 runs to 15 residues. The CDR3 nucleotides read TGTGCCAGCAGCTTCCCCGGACTAGCGAAGTACGAGCAGTACTTC. Protein: CASSFPGLAKYEQYF.

The genes are TRBV7-8 and TRBJ1-5, with TRBD1 as a possible D gene (5 bases). Trimming left V 3 bases short and J 4 bases short, with 10 bases between. This CDR3 comprises 14 residues. The germline V gene has CDR1 SGHVS and CDR2 FQNEAQ. In DNA form, the CDR3 reads TGTGCCAGCAGCTTGGGGGGGGATAATCAGCCCCAGCATTTT. As protein: CASSLGGDNQPQHF.

V usage is TRBV27 and J usage is TRBJ2-1; no firm D call. There are 13 residues in the CDR3. Germline CDR1 MNHEY, CDR2 SMNVEV (reference sequence). V shed 2 bases and J shed 7 bases, with 9 bases lying between them. Written as DNA, the CDR3 is TGTGCCAGCAGTTTAAGGTCAACTAATGAGCAGTTCTTC. Its translation: CASSLRSTNEQFF.

The chain uses TRBV4-2 and TRBJ2-7; no reliable D call. Germline V lookup: CDR1 LGHNA, CDR2 YNFKEQ. Trimming shortened V by 0 bases and J by 1 base, and 16 bases separated the two germline ends. The CDR3 length is 17 residues. The CDR3 coding sequence is TGTGCCAGCAGCCAAGAGAATTCCCGAGGCTGGTCCTACGAGCAGTACTTC. It encodes CASSQENSRGWSYEQYF.

This chain connects TRBV2 to TRBJ1-5, with a weak D call TRBD1 (5 bases). V was trimmed by 3 bases and J by 8 bases, leaving 17 bases between them. Germline CDR1 is SNHLY and CDR2 is FYNNEI. The CDR3 spans 15 residues. CDR3 residues: CASSDGTRLSKPQHF. CDR3 DNA sequence: TGTGCCAGCAGTGACGGGACGCGACTAAGTAAGCCCCAGCATTTT.

This chain connects TRBV5-1 to TRBJ2-1; the match to TRBD2 covers 11 bases. The CDR3 totals 16 residues. Per germline, CDR1 SGHRS and CDR2 YFSETQ. The V and J ends lost 3 bases and 2 bases, in that order; junction bases with no gene match: 4. The CDR3 bases are TGCGCCAGCAGCTCCCAGACTAGCGGGGCCTACAATGAGCAGTTCTTC. It is translated as CASSSQTSGAYNEQFF.

This clone occurred a few times. V is TRBV15 and J is TRBJ1-2; D is ambiguous. The CDR3 has 15 residues. Trimming took 5 bases from V and 6 from J, leaving 19 bases between them. The germline gives CDR1 LNHNV, CDR2 YYDKDF (reference sequence). CDR3 in amino acids: CATSRGSLTMHGYTF. The CDR3 DNA follows: TGTGCCACCAGCCGAGGATCCCTAACTATGCATGGCTACACCTTC.

The V gene is TRBV29-1, the J gene TRBJ2-7; D gene ambiguous. CDR1 is SQVTM and CDR2 is ANQGSEA in the germline V gene. V lost 6 bases to trimming and J lost 4 bases, with 16 bases between them. This CDR3 has 13 residues. CDR3 sequence: CSVPAPDKYEQYF. For the CDR3, the DNA is TGCAGCGTCCCCGCCCCCGACAAATACGAGCAGTACTTC.

CDR3: CASSETGTRVYEQYF. In DNA, the CDR3 is TGTGCCAGCAGCGAGACCGGGACTAGGGTGTACGAGCAGTACTTC. The J gene is TRBJ2-7, the V gene TRBV9; the match to TRBD2 covers 8 bases. The CDR3 loop spans 15 amino acids. CDR1 is SGDLS and CDR2 is YYNGEE in the germline V gene. V was clipped by 3 bases and J by 4 bases; unmatched bases: 9. The full variable domain, rest sourced from reference TRBV9 and TRBJ2-7, is DSGVTQTPKHLITATGQRVTLRCSPRSGDLSVYWYQQSLDQGLQFLIQYYNGEERAKGNILERFSAQQFPDLHSELNLSSLELGDSALYFCASSETGTRVYEQYFGPGTRLTVT.

This rearrangement joins TRBV7-6 to TRBJ2-1, with 7 bases aligning to TRBD2. This CDR3 is 13 amino acids long. Germline loops: CDR1 SGHVS, CDR2 FNYEAQ. The V segment lost 0 bases and the J segment 10 bases; nucleotides outside the gene matches: 3. The CDR3 is CASSLAGEGEQFF. As DNA, the CDR3 is TGTGCCAGCAGCTTAGCGGGGGAGGGGGAGCAGTTCTTC.

The J gene is TRBJ2-2, the V gene TRBV29-1, with 9 bases matching TRBD1. The germline V gene encodes CDR1 SQVTM and CDR2 ANQGSEA. The CDR3 has 16 residues. CDR3 sequence: CTVILGDRENTGELFF. CDR3 coding DNA: TGCACGGTAATACTGGGGGACAGGGAGAACACCGGGGAGCTGTTTTTT.

The chain uses TRBV18 and TRBJ2-4, with TRBD1 matching over 7 bases. The V and J ends lost 2 bases and 6 bases, in that order; junction bases with no gene match: 13. The V gene's germline CDR1 is KGHSH and CDR2 LQKENI. The CDR3 is 17 residues long. DNA of the CDR3: TGTGCCAGCTCACCATTTGAAGGACGGCAGGGGGTAAACATTCAGTACTTC. It is translated as CASSPFEGRQGVNIQYF.

V is TRBV27 and J is TRBJ1-1; 8 bases line up with TRBD1. The CDR3 loop spans 15 amino acids. Trimming at V came to 5 bases and at J to 5 bases, leaving 10 bases not matched to a gene. Germline-derived CDR1 and CDR2 are MNHEY and SMNVEV (reference sequence). CDR3 nucleotide sequence: TGTGCCAGCAGTCAGGACAGGGAATTGGTAACTGAAGCTTTCTTT. It codes for CASSQDRELVTEAFF.

The chain couples TRBV19 to TRBJ1-5; a possible D gene is TRBD1 (5 bases). Trimming removed 5 bases from V and 4 bases from J, with 12 bases in between. The V gene's germline CDR1 is LNHDA and CDR2 SQIVND (reference sequence). This CDR3 region has 14 residues. The CDR3 nucleotides are TGTGCCAGTAGTCAGCCAGGGAAAAATCAGCCCCAGCATTTT. It yields the protein CASSQPGKNQPQHF.

This clone occurred a few times. V usage is TRBV27 and J usage is TRBJ2-7, with D possibly matching TRBD2 (6 bases). The CDR3 is 14 residues long. Trimming left V 3 bases short and J 0 bases short, with 9 bases between. The germline V gene encodes CDR1 MNHEY and CDR2 SMNVEV (reference sequence). In DNA form, the CDR3 reads TGTGCCAGCAGTTTGGAGGGCTACTCCTACGAGCAGTACTTC. Translating it yields CASSLEGYSYEQYF.

The chain couples TRBV6-5 to TRBJ2-3; D possibly corresponds to TRBD2 (6 bases). The CDR3 runs to 15 residues. Looked up from germline, CDR1 is MNHEY and CDR2 is SVGAGI. V was shortened by 7 bases and J by 3 bases, with 17 bases between the two germline ends. In nucleotides, the CDR3 is TGTGCCAGCAATCCTTATGCGGGAAGGACAGATACGCAGTATTTT. Amino acid sequence: CASNPYAGRTDTQYF.

The chain has TRBV23-1 and TRBJ2-1; D might be TRBD2 (6 bases). TRBV23-1 is classed as an ORF, of uncertain function. V lost 1 base and J 1 base, leaving 17 bases between the germline ends. This CDR3 spans 18 amino acids. The CDR3 protein is CASSQWELAGLSYNEQFF. The CDR3 coding sequence is TGCGCCAGCAGTCAATGGGAACTAGCAGGCTTGTCCTACAATGAGCAGTTCTTC.

The chain employs TRBV11-2 and TRBJ1-1; 8 bases match TRBD1. Per germline, CDR1 SGHAT and CDR2 FQNNGV. The CDR3 is made up of 16 amino acids. V lost 5 bases, J lost 0 bases, and 8 bases stayed unmatched. For the CDR3, the DNA is TGTGCCAGCAGCGACGGGGACAGGATTATGAACACTGAAGCTTTCTTT. The encoded protein is CASSDGDRIMNTEAFF. Full variable domain (outside the CDR3, taken from reference TRBV11-2 and TRBJ1-1): EAGVAQSPRYKIIEKRQSVAFWCNPISGHATLYWYQQILGQGPKLLIQFQNNGVVDDSQLPKDRFSAERLKGVDSTLKIQPAKLEDSAVYLCASSDGDRIMNTEAFFGQGTRLTVV.

This rearrangement joins TRBV7-2 to TRBJ2-3; 11 bases agree with TRBD1. The CDR3 extends over 15 amino acids. Trimming removed 4 bases from V and 6 bases from J; junction bases left unmatched: 6. Per germline, CDR1 SGHTA and CDR2 FQGNSA. CDR3 DNA: TGTGCCAGCAGCTCGACGGACAGGGGGCACGATACGCAGTATTTT. Its protein is CASSSTDRGHDTQYF.

As for this clone: Germline is not matched at one junction end, which may reflect a read error. The chain carries TRBV7-7 and TRBJ2-7; 7 nucleotides line up with TRBD1. Germline V gene data show CDR1 as SSHAT and CDR2 as FNYEAQ (reference sequence). The CDR3 covers 13 residues. The CDR3 sequence is CASSLGETGLQYF. The CDR3 coding sequence is TGTGCTAGCAGCTTAGGGGAGACAGGGTTGCAGTACTTC.

The rearrangement links TRBV14 to TRBJ2-4; 13 positions agree with TRBD2. The V and J ends lost 0 bases and 11 bases, in that order; junction bases with no gene match: 4. The CDR3 spans 15 residues. Germline-derived CDR1 and CDR2 are SGHDN and FVKESK. This chain's CDR3 is CASSQDWTSGSFQYF. The CDR3 DNA is TGTGCCAGCAGCCAAGATTGGACTAGCGGGAGTTTTCAGTACTTC. The full variable domain, its missing parts supplied by reference TRBV14 and TRBJ2-4, is EAGVTQFPSHSVIEKGQTVTLRCDPISGHDNLYWYRRVMGKEIKFLLHFVKESKQDESGMPNNRFLAERTGGTYSTLKVQPAELEDSGVYFCASSQDWTSGSFQYFGAGTRLSVL.

V and J are TRBV29-1 and TRBJ2-5; the D call may be TRBD1 or TRBD2 (7 bases each). The J call may not be correct, given that the DNA end is closer to TRBJ2-7. Germline V CDR1 and CDR2: SQVTM, ANQGSEA. The CDR3 covers 14 residues. CDR3 in DNA: TGCAGCGTTTTCCTCCCGGGCAGGGGGGGCGAGCAGTACTTC. It yields the protein CSVFLPGRGGEQYF.

The chain recombines TRBV19 with TRBJ1-4; the match to TRBD1 covers 9 bases. CDR1 and CDR2 from the germline V gene are LNHDA and SQIVND (reference sequence). The CDR3 spans 13 residues. V shed 10 bases and J 3 bases; nucleotides not matched to a gene: 3. CDR3 in DNA: TGTGCCACCACAGGGGGCTCTAATGAAAAACTGTTTTTT. Protein product: CATTGGSNEKLFF.

This clone appeared a single time. The gene calls are TRBV27 and TRBJ1-1; no reliable D call. The ends were cut back, 8 bases at V and 7 bases at J, with 11 bases in the middle. The CDR3 runs 11 residues. Germline CDR1 is MNHEY and CDR2 is SMNVEV (reference sequence). CDR3 residues: CASSAGIEAFF. CDR3 in DNA: TGTGCCAGCTCGGCGGGGATTGAAGCTTTCTTT.